The entry below describes one TCR beta chain. The source of the sample is a study of T cell changes during pregnancy in multiple sclerosis. Some clones are missing from TCRdb's copy, which holds only in-frame ones; the method was immunoSEQ multiplex PCR. Among 35,000 or so clones, around 93% were seen once, and the ten largest hold around 2.7%. Unmatched junction bases numbered 3, after V lost 5 bases and J lost 13 bases. CDR1 is SGHNT and CDR2 is YYREEE in the germline V gene (reference sequence). This CDR3 contains 11 residues. This chain links TRBV5-4 with TRBJ1-2, with 12 bases fitting TRBD1. The TCR comes from a female donor in good health, enrolled as a control in a pregnancy study. The source material was CD4+ T cells from peripheral blood mononuclear cells, sampled in the third trimester of pregnancy. The CDR3 DNA is TGTGCCAGCAGTGGGACAGGGGGCCTCACCTTC. Amino acids: CASSGTGGLTF.